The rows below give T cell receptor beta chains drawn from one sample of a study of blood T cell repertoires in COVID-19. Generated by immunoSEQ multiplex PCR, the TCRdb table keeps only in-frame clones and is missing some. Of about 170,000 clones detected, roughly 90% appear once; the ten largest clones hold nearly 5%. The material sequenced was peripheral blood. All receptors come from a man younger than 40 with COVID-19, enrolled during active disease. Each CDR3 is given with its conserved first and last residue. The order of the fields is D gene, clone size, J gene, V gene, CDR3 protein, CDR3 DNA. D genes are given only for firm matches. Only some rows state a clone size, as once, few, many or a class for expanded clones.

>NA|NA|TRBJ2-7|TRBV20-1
CAPSSGHEQYF
TGCGCTCCTTCCAGTGGGCACGAGCAGTACTTC
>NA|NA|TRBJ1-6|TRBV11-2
CASSLDLRGLDSPLHF
TGTGCCAGCAGCTTAGATCTGCGAGGGCTGGATTCACCCCTCCACTTT
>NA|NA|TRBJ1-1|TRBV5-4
CASSLEHLSGGAFF
TGTGCCAGCAGCTTGGAACATCTTAGCGGCGGGGCTTTCTTT
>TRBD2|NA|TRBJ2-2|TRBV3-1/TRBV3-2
CASSQGGTGELFF
TGTGCCAGCAGCCAGGGGGGGACCGGGGAGCTGTTTTTT
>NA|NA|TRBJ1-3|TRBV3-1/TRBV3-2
CASSPRQGVRNTIYF
TGTGCCAGCAGCCCCCGGCAGGGTGTTAGAAACACCATATATTTT
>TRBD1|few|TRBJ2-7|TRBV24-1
CATSDWDSYEQYF
TGTGCCACCAGTGATTGGGACAGCTACGAGCAGTACTTC
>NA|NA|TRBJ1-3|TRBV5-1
CASSQSTGSGNTIYF
TGCGCCAGCAGCCAGAGCACAGGCTCTGGAAACACCATATATTTT
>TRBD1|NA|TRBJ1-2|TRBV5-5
CASSIQGGNYGYTF
TGTGCCAGCAGCATACAGGGGGGGAACTATGGCTACACCTTC
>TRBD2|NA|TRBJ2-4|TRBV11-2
CASSFGLAGGPVKNIQYF
TGTGCCAGCAGCTTTGGACTAGCGGGAGGGCCGGTCAAAAACATTCAGTACTTC
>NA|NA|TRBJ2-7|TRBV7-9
CASSAGILYEQYF
TGTGCCAGCAGCGCGGGGATATTATACGAGCAGTACTTC
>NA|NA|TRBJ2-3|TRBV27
CASSQATDTQYF
TGTGCCAGCAGCCAGGCCACAGATACGCAGTATTTT
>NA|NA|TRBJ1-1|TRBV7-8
CASSLVWTEYTEAFF
TGTGCCAGCAGCTTAGTGTGGACAGAATACACTGAAGCTTTCTTT
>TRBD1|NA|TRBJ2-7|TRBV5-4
CASRPSGTEPYEQYF
TGTGCCAGCAGACCATCGGGGACAGAACCTTACGAGCAGTACTTC
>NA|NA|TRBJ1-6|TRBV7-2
CASSYRFSYNSPLHF
TGTGCCAGCAGTTACAGGTTCTCCTATAATTCACCCCTCCACTTT
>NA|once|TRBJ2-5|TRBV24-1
CATSDGQSRAQYF
TGTGCCACCAGTGACGGACAGTCAAGGGCCCAGTACTTC
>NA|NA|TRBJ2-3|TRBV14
CASSPTGTDTQYF
TGTGCCAGCAGCCCTACAGGGACAGATACGCAGTATTTT
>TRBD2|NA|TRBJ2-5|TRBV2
CASSFTGTSDETQYF
TGTGCCAGCAGCTTCACCGGGACTAGCGATGAGACCCAGTACTTC
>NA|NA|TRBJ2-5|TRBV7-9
CASSVQETQYF
TGTGCCAGCAGCGTACAAGAGACCCAGTACTTC
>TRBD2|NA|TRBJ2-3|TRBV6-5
CASRRDSGLAGGQYF
TGTGCCAGCAGACGGGACTCGGGACTAGCGGGGGGGCAGTATTTT
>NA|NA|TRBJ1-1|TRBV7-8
CASSLVRVTEAFF
TGTGCCAGCAGCTTAGTCAGGGTCACTGAAGCTTTCTTT
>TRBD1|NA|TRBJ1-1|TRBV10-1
CASSESGTENTEAFF
TGCGCCAGCAGTGAGTCAGGGACAGAGAACACTGAAGCTTTCTTT
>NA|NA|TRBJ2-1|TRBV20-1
CSASGGGAHNEQFF
TGCAGTGCTAGTGGTGGGGGGGCCCACAATGAGCAGTTCTTC
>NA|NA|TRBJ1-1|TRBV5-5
CASSLNPTMNTEAFF
TGTGCCAGCAGCTTGAACCCTACCATGAACACTGAAGCTTTCTTT
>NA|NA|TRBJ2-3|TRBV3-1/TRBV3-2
CASSQDLVVLADTQYF
TGTGCCAGCAGCCAAGATTTAGTCGTTCTGGCAGATACGCAGTATTTT
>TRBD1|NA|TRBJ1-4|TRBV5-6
CASSSTGGANEKLFF
TGTGCCAGCAGCTCAACAGGGGGGGCTAATGAAAAACTGTTTTTT
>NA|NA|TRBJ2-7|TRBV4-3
CASSQYLAGLGYEQYF
TGCGCCAGCAGCCAATACCTGGCAGGTTTAGGCTACGAGCAGTACTTC
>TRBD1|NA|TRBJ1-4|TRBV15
CATSPGTGLGNEKLFF
TGTGCCACCAGCCCCGGGACAGGGTTGGGTAATGAAAAACTGTTTTTT
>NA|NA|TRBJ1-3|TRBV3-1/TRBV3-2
CASSQEGGFATGNTIYF
TGTGCCAGCAGCCAAGAGGGGGGGTTTGCTACTGGAAACACCATATATTTT
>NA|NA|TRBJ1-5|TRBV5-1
CASSLAGQGPNQPQHF
TGCGCCAGCAGCTTGGCGGGGCAGGGGCCGAATCAGCCCCAGCATTTT
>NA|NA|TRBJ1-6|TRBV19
CASRPGDRGPLHF
TGTGCCAGTAGGCCGGGGGACCGAGGACCCCTCCACTTT
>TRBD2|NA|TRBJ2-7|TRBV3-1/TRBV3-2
CASSQGRGSYEQYF
TGTGCCAGCAGCCAAGGGCGGGGGAGCTACGAGCAGTACTTC
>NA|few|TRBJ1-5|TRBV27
CASSLTGNQPQHF
TGTGCCAGCAGTCTAACAGGGAATCAGCCCCAGCATTTT
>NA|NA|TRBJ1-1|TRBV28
CASRLPGGRTEAFF
TGTGCCAGCAGGCTGCCGGGGGGACGGACTGAAGCTTTCTTT
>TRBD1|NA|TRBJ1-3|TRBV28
CASHSQGVAGNTIYF
TGTGCCAGCCATTCACAGGGGGTCGCTGGAAACACCATATATTTT
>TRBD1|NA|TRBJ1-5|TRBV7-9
CASSSYDRGGRGNQPQHF
TGTGCCAGCAGCTCGTACGACAGGGGCGGCCGAGGCAATCAGCCCCAGCATTTT
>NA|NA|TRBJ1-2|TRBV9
CASSPSTGSGYGYTF
TGTGCCAGCAGCCCCTCCACGGGAAGCGGCTATGGCTACACCTTC
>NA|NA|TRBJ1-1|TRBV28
CASSSRGSGNTEAFF
TGTGCCAGCAGTTCCAGGGGAAGTGGGAACACTGAAGCTTTCTTT
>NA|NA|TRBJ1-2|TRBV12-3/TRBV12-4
CASSRSPNYGYTF
TGTGCCAGCAGTCGGTCGCCAAACTATGGCTACACCTTC
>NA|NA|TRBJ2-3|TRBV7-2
CASSFQQGSTDTQYF
TGTGCCAGCAGCTTCCAACAGGGAAGCACAGATACGCAGTATTTT
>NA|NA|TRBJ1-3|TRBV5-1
CASHGSQGTLSGNTIYF
TGCGCCAGCCACGGCTCGCAGGGGACACTCTCTGGAAACACCATATATTTT
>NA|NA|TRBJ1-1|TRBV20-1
CSALDGTEAFF
TGCAGTGCTCTAGATGGCACTGAAGCTTTCTTT
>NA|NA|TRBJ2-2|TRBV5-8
CASSLDRTNTGELFF
TGTGCCAGCAGCCTCGACAGGACGAACACCGGGGAGCTGTTTTTT
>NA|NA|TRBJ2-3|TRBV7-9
CASSLAGGDTQYF
TGTGCCAGCAGCTTGGCCGGCGGGGATACGCAGTATTTT
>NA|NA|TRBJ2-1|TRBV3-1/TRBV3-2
CASSQYPQVYNEQFF
TGTGCCAGCAGCCAATACCCGCAGGTCTACAATGAGCAGTTCTTC